The 15 T cell receptor beta chains reported below all come from one sample, sequenced in a study of cytotoxic CD8 clonotypes in ibrutinib-treated CLL (dated by TCRdb to the early 2020s). What the time point label conveys for this sample: progressive disease on ibrutinib. The receptor library was made with the immunoSEQ multiplex PCR assay. In TCRdb, the immuneACCESS table is reduced to in-frame sequences with V and J assigned. These tables do not hold every clone; where another copy was compared, an unresolved V gene accounts for under half, and the others remain unexplained. The sample includes 250,000 to 350,000 clones, with approximately 76% observed a single time. About 5% of the sample belongs to the ten largest clones. The starting material was PBMCs, obtained at disease progression, from a patient treated with ibrutinib. These receptors were obtained from a human donor with chronic lymphocytic leukemia.

The CDR3 loop reads CASSLDGRDPYEQYF. As DNA, the CDR3 is TGCGCCAGCAGCTTGGATGGCAGGGATCCTTACGAGCAGTACTTC. The V call is TRBV5-1, the J call TRBJ2-7; a weak D match, TRBD1 (5 bases). Germline CDR1 SGHRS, CDR2 YFSETQ. V was clipped by 0 bases and J by 4 bases, with 14 bases between them. This CDR3 contains 15 residues.

This chain connects TRBV2 to TRBJ1-2; 7 nucleotides line up with TRBD1. CDR1 and CDR2 (germline): SNHLY, FYNNEI. V was clipped by 7 bases and J by 4 bases; unmatched bases: 9. There are 14 residues in the CDR3. The DNA for the CDR3 is TGTGCCAGCATTCATCCGGGACAGCGCTATGGCTACACCTTC. This translates into CASIHPGQRYGYTF.

This clone occurred a few times. This sequence joins TRBV2 and TRBJ1-2; perhaps TRBD1 as D (6 bases). CDR3 length: 15 residues. V was shortened by 3 bases and J by 1 base, with 12 bases between the two germline ends. Germline loops: CDR1 SNHLY, CDR2 FYNNEI. CDR3 nucleotide sequence: TGTGCCAGCAGTGATCTGCAGGGGATTAACTATGGCTACACCTTC. Its protein is CASSDLQGINYGYTF.

The CDR3 sequence: CAISESRAANTGELFF. The CDR3 DNA sequence: TGTGCCATCAGTGAGTCGCGGGCTGCGAACACCGGGGAGCTGTTTTTT. The chain carries TRBV10-3 and TRBJ2-2, with D perhaps matching TRBD2 (5 bases). Germline CDR1 ENHRY, CDR2 SYGVKD. Trimming took 0 bases from V and 0 from J, leaving 8 bases between them. The CDR3 contains 16 residues.

This clone was recorded a few times. CDR3 amino acids: CASSVQTGSYNEQFF. As DNA, the CDR3 is TGTGCCAGCAGCGTCCAGACAGGATCCTACAATGAGCAGTTCTTC. The chain combines TRBV9 with TRBJ2-1, with TRBD1 as a possible D gene (6 bases). The CDR3 spans 15 residues. The germline V gene has CDR1 SGDLS and CDR2 YYNGEE. V was pared by 2 bases and J by 1 base, with 10 bases between.

The gene calls are TRBV5-4 and TRBJ1-2, with D possibly TRBD1 on 5 matching bases. The V gene's germline CDR1 is SGHNT and CDR2 YYREEE (reference sequence). V was trimmed by 1 base and J by 8 bases, leaving 15 bases between them. The CDR3 consists of 14 residues. CDR3: CASSLWGELSGYTF. In DNA, the CDR3 is TGTGCCAGCAGCTTGTGGGGGGAACTGAGCGGCTACACCTTC.

V gene TRBV14 combines with J gene TRBJ2-3, with D hard to call. The CDR3 loop spans 16 amino acids. The V gene lost 4 bases and the J gene lost 1 base, with 15 bases spanning the gap. Per germline, CDR1 SGHDN and CDR2 FVKESK. This CDR3 is CASSLLRAPRTDTQYF. CDR3 nucleotide sequence: TGTGCCAGCAGCCTCCTTAGGGCGCCTCGCACAGATACGCAGTATTTT.

The gene calls are TRBV25-1 and TRBJ2-1; a possible D gene is TRBD1 (6 bases). Trimming pared 4 bases from V and 2 bases from J, leaving 12 bases between. The CDR3 is 15 amino acids. Germline values: CDR1 MGHDK, CDR2 SYGVNS. CDR3 protein: CASSVGAVPYNEQFF. CDR3 bases: TGTGCCAGCAGTGTGGGGGCGGTTCCCTACAATGAGCAGTTCTTC.

This clone has only a few counts. The chain is built from TRBV7-2 and TRBJ2-6; no clear D. CDR3 size: 14 residues. Trimming stripped 3 bases from V and 1 base from J, with 4 bases between. CDR1 is SGHTA, CDR2 FQGNSA, per germline. CDR3 protein: CASSFLSGANVLTF. CDR3 DNA sequence: TGTGCCAGCAGCTTCCTGTCTGGGGCCAACGTCCTGACTTTC.

The chain uses TRBV7-9 and TRBJ1-2, with a weak D call TRBD1 (5 bases). The germline V gene has CDR1 SEHNR and CDR2 FQNEAQ (reference sequence). This CDR3 is 15 amino acids long. Trimming took off 4 bases at V and 8 bases at J, with 20 bases between the two ends. The CDR3 nucleotides are TGTGCCAGCAGCTCGCCCGACAGCCTGGTAGGCGGCTACACCTTC. It yields the protein CASSSPDSLVGGYTF.

The chain links TRBV5-8 to TRBJ1-2; 8 nucleotides line up with TRBD1. CDR1 and CDR2 (germline): SGHTS, YDEGEE. The CDR3 runs 16 residues. Germline trimming cut 4 bases from V and 8 bases from J; bases unmatched to any gene: 16. CDR3 DNA: TGTGCCAGCAGCCCGGACCTTGACAGGGGCCCTCTCGGCTACACCTTC. As protein: CASSPDLDRGPLGYTF.

This chain connects TRBV2 to TRBJ1-4; D is unclear. Germline CDR1 SNHLY, CDR2 FYNNEI. The CDR3 spans 14 residues. Trimming took off 7 bases at V and 5 bases at J, with 14 bases between the two ends. Written as DNA, the CDR3 is TGTGCCAGCAAGCTAAGGATGGGAAATGAAAAACTGTTTTTT. This encodes CASKLRMGNEKLFF.

The table lists this clone with a count of one. The rearrangement uses TRBV4-1 and TRBJ2-3, with D unresolved. The CDR3 covers 15 residues. Germline V lookup: CDR1 MGHRA, CDR2 YSYEKL. The V end was cut by 0 bases, the J end by 3 bases, with 10 bases between. Here the CDR3 DNA reads TGCGCCAGCAGCCAAGAGGAGATTCGGACAGATACGCAGTATTTT. This encodes CASSQEEIRTDTQYF.

This sequence joins TRBV7-9 and TRBJ2-7; TRBD1 aligns across 9 bases. J lost 1 base, V lost 5 bases, and 6 bases had no gene match. Per germline, CDR1 SEHNR and CDR2 FQNEAQ (reference sequence). This CDR3 is built from 15 residues. The CDR3 loop is CASSRQGVGSYEQYF. CDR3 coding DNA: TGTGCCAGCAGCCGACAGGGGGTAGGATCCTACGAGCAGTACTTC.

This clone was seen only once. The chain carries TRBV9 and TRBJ1-1, with a possible D match to TRBD1 (5 bases). This CDR3 has 14 amino acids. Germline lookup yields CDR1 SGDLS and CDR2 YYNGEE. V gave up 4 bases and J gave up 1 base, with 11 bases separating them. The CDR3 here is CASSQWGPNTEAFF. CDR3 DNA: TGTGCCAGCAGCCAATGGGGCCCGAACACTGAAGCTTTCTTT. The full variable domain, with the rest looked up from reference TRBV9 and TRBJ1-1, is DSGVTQTPKHLITATGQRVTLRCSPRSGDLSVYWYQQSLDQGLQFLIQYYNGEERAKGNILERFSAQQFPDLHSELNLSSLELGDSALYFCASSQWGPNTEAFFGQGTRLTVV.